This T cell receptor beta chain came from a study of cytomegalovirus exposure and HLA in healthy donors. Study-level information: Of the donors genotyped, 398 in all, 75% to 85% fell in the Caucasian-associated ancestry cluster. Broader study findings: For TCR beta chains, V- and J-gene trimming was later linked to a missense DCLRE1C variant.

About this clone itself: The target antigen is unknown.

This CDR3 region has 18 residues. Germline V gene sequence: CDR1 LGHNA, CDR2 YSLEER. The germline V and J ends were trimmed by 0 bases and 0 bases, with 14 bases remaining between them. The PCR employed 60 Vbeta primers together with 13 Jbeta primers. Assay: immunoSEQ multiplex PCR; the TCRdb copy retains only in-frame clones and omits some. In the table there are 100,000 to 150,000 clones, more than 60% of which are singletons. This receptor was obtained from a woman aged 55-70 years in good health and CMV-seropositive. This chain connects TRBV4-3 to TRBJ1-4; no reliable D call. Sequencing used PBMCs. This CDR3 is CASSQDSPGLATNEKLFF. The CDR3 DNA follows: TGCGCCAGCAGCCAAGATTCACCAGGCCTTGCAACTAATGAAAAACTGTTTTTT.